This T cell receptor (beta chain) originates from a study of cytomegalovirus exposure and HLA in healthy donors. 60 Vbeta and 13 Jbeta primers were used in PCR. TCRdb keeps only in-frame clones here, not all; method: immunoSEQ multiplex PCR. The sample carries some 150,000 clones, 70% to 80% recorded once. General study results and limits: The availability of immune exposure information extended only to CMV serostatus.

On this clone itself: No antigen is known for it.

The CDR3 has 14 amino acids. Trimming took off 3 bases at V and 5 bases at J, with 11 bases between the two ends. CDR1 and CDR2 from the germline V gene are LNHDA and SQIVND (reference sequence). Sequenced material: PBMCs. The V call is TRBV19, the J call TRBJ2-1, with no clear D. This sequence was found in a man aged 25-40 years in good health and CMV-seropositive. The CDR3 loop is CASSISAQDNEQFF. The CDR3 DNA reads TGTGCCAGTAGTATTTCCGCCCAGGACAATGAGCAGTTCTTC.